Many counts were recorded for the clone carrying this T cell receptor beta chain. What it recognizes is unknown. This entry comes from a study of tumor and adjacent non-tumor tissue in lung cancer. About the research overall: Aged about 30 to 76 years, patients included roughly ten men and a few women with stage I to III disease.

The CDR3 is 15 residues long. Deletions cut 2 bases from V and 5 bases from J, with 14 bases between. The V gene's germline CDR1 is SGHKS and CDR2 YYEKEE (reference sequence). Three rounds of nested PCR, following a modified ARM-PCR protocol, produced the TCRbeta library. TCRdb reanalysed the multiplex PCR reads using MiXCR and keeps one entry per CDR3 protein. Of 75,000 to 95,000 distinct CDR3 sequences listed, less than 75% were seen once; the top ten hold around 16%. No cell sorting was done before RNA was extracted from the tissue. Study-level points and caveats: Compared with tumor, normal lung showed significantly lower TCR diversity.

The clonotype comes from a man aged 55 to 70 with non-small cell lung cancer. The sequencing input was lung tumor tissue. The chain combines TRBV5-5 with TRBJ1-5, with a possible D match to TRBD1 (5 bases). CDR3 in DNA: TGTGCCAGCAGCTTAAATTCAGGGACCCATCAGCCCCAGCATTTT. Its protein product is CASSLNSGTHQPQHF.